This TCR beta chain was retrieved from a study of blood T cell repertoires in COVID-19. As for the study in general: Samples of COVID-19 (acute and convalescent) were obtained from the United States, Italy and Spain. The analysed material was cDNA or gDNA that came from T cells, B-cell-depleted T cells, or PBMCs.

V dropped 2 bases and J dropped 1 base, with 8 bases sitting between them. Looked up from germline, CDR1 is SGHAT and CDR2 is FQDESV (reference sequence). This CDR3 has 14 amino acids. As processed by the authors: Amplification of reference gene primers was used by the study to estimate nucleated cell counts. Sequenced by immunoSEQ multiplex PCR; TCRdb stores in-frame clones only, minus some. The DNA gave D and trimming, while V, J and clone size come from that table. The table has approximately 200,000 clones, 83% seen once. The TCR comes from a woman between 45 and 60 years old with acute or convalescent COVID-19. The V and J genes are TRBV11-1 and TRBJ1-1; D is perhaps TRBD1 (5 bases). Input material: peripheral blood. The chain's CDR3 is CASSLSTGNTEAFF. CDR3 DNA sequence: TGTGCCAGCAGCTTATCCACAGGGAACACTGAAGCTTTCTTT.